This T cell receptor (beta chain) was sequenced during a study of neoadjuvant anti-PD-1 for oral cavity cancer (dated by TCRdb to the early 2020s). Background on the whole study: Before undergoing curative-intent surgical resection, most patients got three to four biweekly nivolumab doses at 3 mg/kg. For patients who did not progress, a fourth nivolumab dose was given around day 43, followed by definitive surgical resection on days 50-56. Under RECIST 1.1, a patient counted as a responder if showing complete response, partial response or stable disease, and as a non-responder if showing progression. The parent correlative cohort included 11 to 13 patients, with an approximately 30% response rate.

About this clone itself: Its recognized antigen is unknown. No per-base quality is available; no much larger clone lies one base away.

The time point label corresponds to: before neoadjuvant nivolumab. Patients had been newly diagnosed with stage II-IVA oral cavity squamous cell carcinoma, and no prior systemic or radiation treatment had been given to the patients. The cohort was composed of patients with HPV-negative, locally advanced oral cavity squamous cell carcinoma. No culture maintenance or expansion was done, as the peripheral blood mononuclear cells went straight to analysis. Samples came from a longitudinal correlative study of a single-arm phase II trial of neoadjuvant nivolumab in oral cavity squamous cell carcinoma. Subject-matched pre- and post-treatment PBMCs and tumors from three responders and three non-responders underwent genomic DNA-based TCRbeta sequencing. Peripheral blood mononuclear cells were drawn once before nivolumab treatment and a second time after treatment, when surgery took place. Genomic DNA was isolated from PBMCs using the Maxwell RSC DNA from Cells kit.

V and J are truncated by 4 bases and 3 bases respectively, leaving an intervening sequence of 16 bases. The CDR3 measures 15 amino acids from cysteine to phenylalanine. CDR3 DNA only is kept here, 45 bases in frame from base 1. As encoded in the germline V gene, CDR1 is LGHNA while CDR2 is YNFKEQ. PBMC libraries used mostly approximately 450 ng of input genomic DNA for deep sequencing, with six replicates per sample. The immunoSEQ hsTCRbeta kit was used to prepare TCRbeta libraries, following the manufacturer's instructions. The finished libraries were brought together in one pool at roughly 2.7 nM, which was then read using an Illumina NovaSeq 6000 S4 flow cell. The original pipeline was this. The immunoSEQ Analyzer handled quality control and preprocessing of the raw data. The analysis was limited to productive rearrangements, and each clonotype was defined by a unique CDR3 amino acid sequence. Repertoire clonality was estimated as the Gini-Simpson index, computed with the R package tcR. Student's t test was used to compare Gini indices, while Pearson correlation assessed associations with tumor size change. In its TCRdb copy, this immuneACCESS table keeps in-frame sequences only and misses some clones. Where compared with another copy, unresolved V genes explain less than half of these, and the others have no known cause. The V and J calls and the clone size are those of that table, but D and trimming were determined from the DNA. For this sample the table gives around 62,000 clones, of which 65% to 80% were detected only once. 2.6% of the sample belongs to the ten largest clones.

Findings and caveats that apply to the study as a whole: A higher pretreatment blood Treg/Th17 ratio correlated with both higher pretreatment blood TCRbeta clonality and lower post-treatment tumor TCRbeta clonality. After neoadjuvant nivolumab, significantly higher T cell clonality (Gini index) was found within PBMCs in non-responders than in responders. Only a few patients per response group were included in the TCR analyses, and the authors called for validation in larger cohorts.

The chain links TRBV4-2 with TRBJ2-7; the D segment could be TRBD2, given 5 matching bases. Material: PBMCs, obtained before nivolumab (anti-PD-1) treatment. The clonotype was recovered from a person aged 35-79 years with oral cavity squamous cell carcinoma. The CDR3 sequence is CASSLPSSGHYEQYF. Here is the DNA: TGTGCCAGCAGCCTCCCCAGCAGCGGCCACTACGAGCAGTACTTC.